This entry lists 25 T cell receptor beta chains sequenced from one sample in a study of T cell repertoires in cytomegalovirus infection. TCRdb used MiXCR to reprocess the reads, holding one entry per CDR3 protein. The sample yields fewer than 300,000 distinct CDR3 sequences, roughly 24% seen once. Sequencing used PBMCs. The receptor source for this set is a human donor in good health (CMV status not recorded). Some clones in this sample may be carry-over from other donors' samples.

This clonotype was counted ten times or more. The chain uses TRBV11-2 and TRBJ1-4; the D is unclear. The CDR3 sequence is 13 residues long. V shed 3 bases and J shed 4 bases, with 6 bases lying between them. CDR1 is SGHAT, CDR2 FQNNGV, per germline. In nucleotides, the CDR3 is TGTGCCAGCAGCTTCGAAAGTAATGAAAAACTGTTTTTT. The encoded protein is CASSFESNEKLFF.

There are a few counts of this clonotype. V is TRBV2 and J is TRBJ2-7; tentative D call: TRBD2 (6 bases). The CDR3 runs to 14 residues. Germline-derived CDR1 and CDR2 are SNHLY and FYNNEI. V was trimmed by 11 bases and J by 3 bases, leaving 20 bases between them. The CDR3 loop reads CASNYLAGSYEQYF. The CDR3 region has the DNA TGTGCCTCCAACTACCTGGCGGGGAGCTACGAGCAGTACTTC.

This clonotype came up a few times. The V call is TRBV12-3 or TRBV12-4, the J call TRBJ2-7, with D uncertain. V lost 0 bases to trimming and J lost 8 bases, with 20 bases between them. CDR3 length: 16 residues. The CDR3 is CASSLALGFLLEKQYF. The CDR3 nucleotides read TGTGCCAGCAGTTTAGCGCTTGGTTTCCTCCTTGAAAAGCAGTACTTC.

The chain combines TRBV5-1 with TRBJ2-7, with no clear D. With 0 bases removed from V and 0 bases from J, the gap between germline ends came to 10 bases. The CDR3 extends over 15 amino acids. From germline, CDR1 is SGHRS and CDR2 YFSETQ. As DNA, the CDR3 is TGCGCCAGCAGCTTGGCCGGGCCGGTCTCCTACGAGCAGTACTTC. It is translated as CASSLAGPVSYEQYF.

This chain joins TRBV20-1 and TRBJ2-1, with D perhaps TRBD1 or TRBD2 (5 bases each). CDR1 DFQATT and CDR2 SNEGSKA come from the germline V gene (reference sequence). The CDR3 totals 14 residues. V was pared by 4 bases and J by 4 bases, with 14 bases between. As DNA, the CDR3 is TGCAGTGCTAATAATAAGCGGACATACAATGAGCAGTTCTTC. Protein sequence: CSANNKRTYNEQFF.

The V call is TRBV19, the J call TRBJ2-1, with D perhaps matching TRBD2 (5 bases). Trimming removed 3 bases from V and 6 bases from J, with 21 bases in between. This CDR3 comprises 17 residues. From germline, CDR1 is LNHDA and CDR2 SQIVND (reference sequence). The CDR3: CASSILFRRGEGNEQFF. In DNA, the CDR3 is TGTGCCAGTAGTATCCTGTTCAGACGGGGAGAAGGCAATGAGCAGTTCTTC.

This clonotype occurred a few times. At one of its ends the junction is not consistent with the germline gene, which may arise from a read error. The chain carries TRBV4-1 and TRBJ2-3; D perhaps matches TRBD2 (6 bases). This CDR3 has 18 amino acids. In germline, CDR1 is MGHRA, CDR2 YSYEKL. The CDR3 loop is CASSQLDPTGVVPDTQYF. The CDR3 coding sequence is TGTGCCAGCAGCCAATTAGATCCAACGGGAGTGGTGCCAGATACGCAGTATTTT.

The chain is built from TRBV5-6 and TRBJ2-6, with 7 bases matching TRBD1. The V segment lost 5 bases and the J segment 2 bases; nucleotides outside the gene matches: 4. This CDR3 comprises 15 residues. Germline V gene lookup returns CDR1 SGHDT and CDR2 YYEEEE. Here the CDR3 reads CASRETGTGANVLTF. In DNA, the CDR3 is TGTGCCAGCAGAGAGACAGGGACTGGGGCCAACGTCCTGACTTTC.

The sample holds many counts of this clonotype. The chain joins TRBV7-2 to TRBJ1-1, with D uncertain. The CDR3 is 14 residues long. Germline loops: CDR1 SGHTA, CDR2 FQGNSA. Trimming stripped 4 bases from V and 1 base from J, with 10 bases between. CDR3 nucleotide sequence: TGTGCCAGCAGCTCGAGTCCGGCGAACACTGAAGCTTTCTTT. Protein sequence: CASSSSPANTEAFF.

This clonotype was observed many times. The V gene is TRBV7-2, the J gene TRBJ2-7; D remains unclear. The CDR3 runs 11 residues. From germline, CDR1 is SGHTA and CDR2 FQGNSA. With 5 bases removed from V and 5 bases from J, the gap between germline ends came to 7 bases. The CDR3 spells CASSPLHEQYF. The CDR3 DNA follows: TGTGCCAGCAGCCCCCTGCACGAGCAGTACTTC.

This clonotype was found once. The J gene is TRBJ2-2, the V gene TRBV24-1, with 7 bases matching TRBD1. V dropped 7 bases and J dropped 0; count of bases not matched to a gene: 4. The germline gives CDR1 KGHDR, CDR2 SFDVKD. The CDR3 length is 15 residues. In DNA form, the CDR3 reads TGTGCCACCAGGCGGACAGGAGCGAACACCGGGGAGCTGTTTTTT. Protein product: CATRRTGANTGELFF.

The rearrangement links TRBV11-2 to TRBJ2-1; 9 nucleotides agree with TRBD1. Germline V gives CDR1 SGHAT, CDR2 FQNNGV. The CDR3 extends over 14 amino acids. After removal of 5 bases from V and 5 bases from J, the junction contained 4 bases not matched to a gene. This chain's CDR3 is CASSKRTGDNEQFF. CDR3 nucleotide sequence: TGTGCCAGCAGCAAACGGACAGGGGACAATGAGCAGTTCTTC. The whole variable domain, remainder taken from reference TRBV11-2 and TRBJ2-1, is EAGVAQSPRYKIIEKRQSVAFWCNPISGHATLYWYQQILGQGPKLLIQFQNNGVVDDSQLPKDRFSAERLKGVDSTLKIQPAKLEDSAVYLCASSKRTGDNEQFFGPGTRLTVL.

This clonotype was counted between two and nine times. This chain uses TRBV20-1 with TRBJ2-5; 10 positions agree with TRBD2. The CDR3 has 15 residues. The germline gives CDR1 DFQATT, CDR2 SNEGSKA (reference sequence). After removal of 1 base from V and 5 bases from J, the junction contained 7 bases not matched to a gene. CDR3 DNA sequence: TGCAGTGCTAGAGTCGCTAGCGGGAGCGGGGAGACCCAGTACTTC. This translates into CSARVASGSGETQYF.

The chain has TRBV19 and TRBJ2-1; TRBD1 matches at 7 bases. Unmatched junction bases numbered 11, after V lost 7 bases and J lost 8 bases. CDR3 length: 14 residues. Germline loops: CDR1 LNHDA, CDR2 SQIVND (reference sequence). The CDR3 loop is CASTRTGSSDEQFF. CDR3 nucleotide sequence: TGTGCCAGTACCAGGACAGGATCCTCGGATGAGCAGTTCTTC.

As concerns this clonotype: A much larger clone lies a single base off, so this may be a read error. Written as DNA, the CDR3 is TGTGTCAGTACTAAGAACGTAGGGGGCGCAGGCACTGAAGCTTTCTTT. Translated: CVSTKNVGGAGTEAFF. The rearrangement uses TRBV19 and TRBJ1-1, with 7 bases aligning to TRBD1. The CDR3 is 16 amino acids. Per germline, CDR1 LNHDA and CDR2 SQIVND (reference sequence).

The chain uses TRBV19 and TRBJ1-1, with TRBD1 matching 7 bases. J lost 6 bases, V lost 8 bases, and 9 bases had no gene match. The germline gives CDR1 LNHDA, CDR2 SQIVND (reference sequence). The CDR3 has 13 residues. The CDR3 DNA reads TGTGCCAGTTCTACAGGGGTGGGTGCTGAAGCTTTCTTT. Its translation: CASSTGVGAEAFF. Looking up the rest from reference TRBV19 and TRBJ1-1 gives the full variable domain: DGGITQSPKYLFRKEGQNVTLSCEQNLNHDAMYWYRQDPGQGLRLIYYSQIVNDFQKGDIAEGYSVSREKKESFPLTVTSAQKNPTAFYLCASSTGVGAEAFFGQGTRLTVV.

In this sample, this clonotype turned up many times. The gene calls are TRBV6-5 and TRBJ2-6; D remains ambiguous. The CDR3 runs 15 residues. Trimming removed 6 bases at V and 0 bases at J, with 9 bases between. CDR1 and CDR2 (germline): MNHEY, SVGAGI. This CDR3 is CASRLTPSGANVLTF. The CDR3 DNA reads TGTGCCAGCAGGCTGACACCCTCTGGGGCCAACGTCCTGACTTTC.

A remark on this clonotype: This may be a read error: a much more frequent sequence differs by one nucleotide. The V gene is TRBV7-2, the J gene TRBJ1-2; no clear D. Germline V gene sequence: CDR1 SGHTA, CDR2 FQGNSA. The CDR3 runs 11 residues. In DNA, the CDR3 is TGTGCCAGCAGCCGGGGTGGGCTTTTGGCCTTC. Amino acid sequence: CASSRGGLLAF.

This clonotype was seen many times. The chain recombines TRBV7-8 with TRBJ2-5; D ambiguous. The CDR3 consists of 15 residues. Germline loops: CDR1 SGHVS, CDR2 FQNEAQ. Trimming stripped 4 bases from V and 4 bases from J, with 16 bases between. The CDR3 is CASSSGLWMGETQYF. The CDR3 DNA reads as TGTGCCAGCAGCTCAGGTTTATGGATGGGAGAGACCCAGTACTTC.

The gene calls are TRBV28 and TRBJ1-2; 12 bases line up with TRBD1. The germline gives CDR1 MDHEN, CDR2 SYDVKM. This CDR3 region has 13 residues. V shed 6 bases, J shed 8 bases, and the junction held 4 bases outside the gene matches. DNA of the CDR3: TGTGCCAGCAGGGGACAGGGGGCGAGAGGCTACACCTTC. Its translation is CASRGQGARGYTF.

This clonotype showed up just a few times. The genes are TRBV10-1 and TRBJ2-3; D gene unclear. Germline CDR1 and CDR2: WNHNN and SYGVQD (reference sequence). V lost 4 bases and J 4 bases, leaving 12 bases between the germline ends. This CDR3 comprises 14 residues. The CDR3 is CASSASSGPDTQYF. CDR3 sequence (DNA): TGCGCCAGCAGTGCTTCCTCTGGGCCAGATACGCAGTATTTT.

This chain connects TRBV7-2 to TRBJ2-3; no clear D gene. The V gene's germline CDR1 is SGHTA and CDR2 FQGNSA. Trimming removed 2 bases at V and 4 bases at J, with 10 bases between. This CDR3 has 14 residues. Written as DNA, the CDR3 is TGTGCCAGCAGCTTATCGGGCACCCCAGATACGCAGTATTTT. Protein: CASSLSGTPDTQYF. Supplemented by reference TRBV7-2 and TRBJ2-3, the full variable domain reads GAGVSQSPSNKVTEKGKDVELRCDPISGHTALYWYRQSLGQGLEFLIYFQGNSAPDKSGLPSDRFSAERTGGSVSTLTIQRTQQEDSAVYLCASSLSGTPDTQYFGPGTRLTVL.

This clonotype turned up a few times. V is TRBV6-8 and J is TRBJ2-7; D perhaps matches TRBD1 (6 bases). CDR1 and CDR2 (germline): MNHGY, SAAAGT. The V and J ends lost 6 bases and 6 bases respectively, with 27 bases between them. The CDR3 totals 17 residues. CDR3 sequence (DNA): TGTGCCAGCAGCTTCTCCCCCTCTACAGGGTGGAATGTCGAGCAGTACTTC. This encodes CASSFSPSTGWNVEQYF.

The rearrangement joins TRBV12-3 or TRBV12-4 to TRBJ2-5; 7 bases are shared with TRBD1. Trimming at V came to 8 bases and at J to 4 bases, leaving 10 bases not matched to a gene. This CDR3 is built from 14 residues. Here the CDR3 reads CASGEGAVVETQYF. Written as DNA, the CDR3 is TGTGCCAGCGGTGAGGGGGCGGTCGTAGAGACCCAGTACTTC.

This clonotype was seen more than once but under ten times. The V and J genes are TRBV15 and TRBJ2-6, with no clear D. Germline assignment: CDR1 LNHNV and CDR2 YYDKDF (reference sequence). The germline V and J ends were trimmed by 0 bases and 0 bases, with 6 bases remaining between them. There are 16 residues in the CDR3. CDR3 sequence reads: CATSRDPPSGANVLTF. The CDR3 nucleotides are TGTGCCACCAGCAGAGATCCCCCCTCTGGGGCCAACGTCCTGACTTTC.